This T cell receptor beta chain was recovered during a study of shared clonotypes between healthy human individuals. Replicate PCRs from sorted subsets contained around 200 ng DNA, which is 30,000 to 35,000 T cell genomes. Here immunoSEQ multiplex PCR was the method, and the copy in TCRdb shows in-frame clones only, minus some. The sample has 1,400,000 or so clones, about 98.5% seen once. V was clipped by 1 base and J by 4 bases; unmatched bases: 12. Germline values: CDR1 SGHAT, CDR2 FQNNGV. The CDR3 has 17 amino acids. The sequence was obtained from a man aged 25-45 years in good health. Specimen: naive CD4+ T cells sorted from blood. Regarding subset: CD45RA+ positively selected. The rearrangement uses TRBV11-2 and TRBJ2-5, with 7 bases aligning to TRBD2. CDR3 DNA: TGTGCCAGCAGCTTAGGTGTCGTGGGAGGGCCAGGAGAGACCCAGTACTTC. Residues: CASSLGVVGGPGETQYF.